Listed below are T cell receptor beta chains from one sample, sequenced in a study of T cells in Graves' hyperthyroidism and ophthalmopathy. TCRdb processed the multiplex PCR reads anew with MiXCR; each CDR3 protein has one entry. The sample lists about 740,000 distinct CDR3 sequences; 14% were seen once. The sample taken for sequencing was blood. These TCRs come from a woman in her late teens or twenties with Graves' hyperthyroidism. The CDR3 runs from the conserved cysteine through the conserved F or W. The D gene is left open where the match is weak. Only some rows state a clone size, as once, few, many or a class for expanded clones.

V gene	clone size	CDR3 length	D gene	J gene	CDR3 DNA	CDR3 protein
TRBV4-1	-	13	-	TRBJ1-4	TGCGCCAGCAGCCAAGATATTTATGAAAAACTGTTTTTT	CASSQDIYEKLFF
TRBV7-6	many	15	-	TRBJ1-1	TGTGCCAGCAGCTTAGACCTCTATGGGAACACTGAAGCTTTCTTT	CASSLDLYGNTEAFF
TRBV6-2/TRBV6-3	many	13	-	TRBJ1-1	TGTGCCAGCAGATTGAGGGTGGGAACTGAAGCTTTCTTT	CASRLRVGTEAFF
TRBV30	-	14	-	TRBJ1-1	TGTGCCTGGAGTGTACCCGGGGGCGGCACTGAAGCTTTCTTT	CAWSVPGGGTEAFF
TRBV7-9	many	17	-	TRBJ2-7	TGTGCCAGCAGCCCCCGACCCGGGCATGGTTCAAAGAACGAGCAGTACTTC	CASSPRPGHGSKNEQYF
TRBV6-1	-	15	-	TRBJ1-2	TGTGTCAGCAGTGAAGTGGGGTTACATGACTATGGCTACACCTTC	CVSSEVGLHDYGYTF
TRBV12-3/TRBV12-4	once	19	-	TRBJ2-3	TGTGCCAGCAGCCTTGGGCTAGCGAGAGGGCCGTCCCCCACAGATACGCAGTATTTT	CASSLGLARGPSPTDTQYF
TRBV20-1	many	16	TRBD2	TRBJ2-3	TGCAGTGCTAGAATCATAGCGGGACTGATCACAGATACGCAGTATTTT	CSARIIAGLITDTQYF
TRBV7-8	many	12	-	TRBJ2-3	TGTGCCAGCACCTCACGGGGAGATACGCAGTATTTT	CASTSRGDTQYF
TRBV6-1	-	15	TRBD1	TRBJ1-5	TGTGCCAGCAGTCACGACAGGGGGCGGAATCAGCCCCAGCATTTT	CASSHDRGRNQPQHF
TRBV6-5	few	17	TRBD2	TRBJ2-7	TGTGCCAGCAGTTACTCGAGCGGTAGCGGGAGGATTTACGAGCAGTACTTC	CASSYSSGSGRIYEQYF
TRBV11-2	many	12	-	TRBJ1-1	TGTGCCAGCACCGCGCGGGGCACTGAAGCTTTCTTT	CASTARGTEAFF
TRBV30	many	15	TRBD2	TRBJ2-4	TGTGCCTGGAGCCTGACTAGCGGGGAAGTAAACATTCAGTACTTC	CAWSLTSGEVNIQYF
TRBV12-3/TRBV12-4	many	12	-	TRBJ2-1	TGTGCCAGCCGGGCCTCAAACAATGAGCAGTTCTTC	CASRASNNEQFF
TRBV12-3/TRBV12-4	many	17	TRBD1	TRBJ1-1	TGTGCCAGCAGTTTCGGGTCAGGGGGACCCCTGAACACTGAAGCTTTCTTT	CASSFGSGGPLNTEAFF
TRBV7-9	many	16	-	TRBJ1-1	TGTGCCAGCAGAGCCCCCAGTGGTTCTACGGGCACTGAAGCTTTCTTT	CASRAPSGSTGTEAFF
TRBV7-6	many	12	-	TRBJ2-7	TGTGCCAGCACCCCAACCGGGGGCGAGCAGTACTTC	CASTPTGGEQYF
TRBV10-3	few	17	-	TRBJ2-7	TGTGCCATCAGTGATTTTGCCAGGTTCGCGATGGGCTACAAGCAGTACTTC	CAISDFARFAMGYKQYF
TRBV19	few	15	-	TRBJ2-1	TGTGCCAGTAGTATAGTTGCTAGCTCCTACAATGAGCAGTTCTTC	CASSIVASSYNEQFF
TRBV2	many	13	-	TRBJ1-2	TGTGCCAGCGGGGAACCCCCTAACTATGGCTACACCTTC	CASGEPPNYGYTF
TRBV4-3	many	16	-	TRBJ1-1	TGCGCCAGCAGCCAGGGGACGAGGCAGGCCCACACTGAAGCTTTCTTT	CASSQGTRQAHTEAFF
TRBV11-2	many	16	-	TRBJ2-1	TGTGCCAGCAGCTTAATCGCGGACATGGGGTACAATGAGCAGTTCTTC	CASSLIADMGYNEQFF
TRBV2	many	14	TRBD1	TRBJ2-3	TGTGCCAGCAGGGGGACAGAAAACACAGATACGCAGTATTTT	CASRGTENTDTQYF
TRBV5-8	few	16	TRBD1	TRBJ1-1	TGTGCCAGCAGCCACGGGACAGATTATTGGAACACTGAAGCTTTCTTT	CASSHGTDYWNTEAFF
TRBV7-2	few	16	TRBD2	TRBJ2-7	TGTGCCAGCAGCTTACTAAGCGGGAGCTACTCCTACGAGCAGTACTTC	CASSLLSGSYSYEQYF
TRBV19	-	13	-	TRBJ1-2	TGTGCCAGTAGTGCTGATGGACAGATTGGCTACACCTTC	CASSADGQIGYTF
TRBV2	many	10	-	TRBJ1-4	TGTGCCAGCAGGGGGCCAGGACTGTTTTTT	CASRGPGLFF
TRBV29-1	-	13	-	TRBJ2-2	TGCAGCGTTGGGGCGGTGAACACCGGGGAGCTGTTTTTT	CSVGAVNTGELFF
TRBV12-5	many	15	TRBD1	TRBJ1-2	TGTGCTAGTGGTTTGGCCCCCAACAGGGGCGATGGCTACACCTTC	CASGLAPNRGDGYTF
TRBV7-9	few	15	TRBD1	TRBJ2-7	TGTGCCAGCAGCTGGGGACAGCAGTATTCCTACGAGCAGTACTTC	CASSWGQQYSYEQYF
TRBV6-1	few	13	-	TRBJ2-6	TGTGCCAGCAGTGAAGAGACTTACTCCGTCCTGACTTTC	CASSEETYSVLTF